Presented here are 15 T cell receptor beta chains from one specimen sequenced in a study of PD-L1 blockade in urothelial cancer. Only in-frame clones appear in the TCRdb table, and some are missing; sequencing was by immunoSEQ multiplex PCR. The sample gives 55,000 to 85,000 clones, roughly nine tenths of which show up once; approximately 3.5% is in the top ten. The specimen was PBMCs, collected around atezolizumab (anti-PD-L1) treatment. All receptors come from a man aged 60 to 69 with urothelial cancer.

The chain couples TRBV29-1 to TRBJ2-7, with a possible D match to TRBD1 (6 bases). CDR1 is SQVTM and CDR2 is ANQGSEA in the germline V gene. Trimming took off 6 bases at V and 6 bases at J, with 12 bases between the two ends. This CDR3 has 11 amino acids. CDR3 residues: CSVADRLEQYF. For the CDR3, the DNA is TGCAGCGTCGCGGACAGACTCGAGCAGTACTTC.

The chain uses TRBV5-1 and TRBJ2-1, with TRBD1 matching over 12 bases. V was clipped by 4 bases and J by 8 bases; unmatched bases: 10. The CDR3 has 16 amino acids. Germline-derived CDR1 and CDR2 are SGHRS and YFSETQ. Here the CDR3 DNA reads TGCGCCAGCAGCCCGGGCGGGACAGGGGGCGCATATGAGCAGTTCTTC. Protein sequence: CASSPGGTGGAYEQFF. Complete variable domain (other parts from reference TRBV5-1 and TRBJ2-1): KAGVTQTPRYLIKTRGQQVTLSCSPISGHRSVSWYQQTPGQGLQFLFEYFSETQRNKGNFPGRFSGRQFSNSRSEMNVSTLELGDSALYLCASSPGGTGGAYEQFFGPGTRLTVL.

This clone was seen once. V gene TRBV19 combines with J gene TRBJ2-3; TRBD1 agrees at 8 bases. Germline V gene sequence: CDR1 LNHDA, CDR2 SQIVND (reference sequence). After removal of 5 bases from V and 4 bases from J, the junction contained 5 bases not matched to a gene. The CDR3 extends over 14 amino acids. CDR3 DNA sequence: TGTGCCAGTAGTCCCGGACAGGGATCAGATACGCAGTATTTT. Encoded protein: CASSPGQGSDTQYF.

A word on this clone: At one boundary the junction diverges from the germline segment, which might be a read error. The V gene is TRBV11-2, the J gene TRBJ2-5, with D possibly being TRBD2 (7 bases). Germline V gene sequence: CDR1 SGHAT, CDR2 FQNNGV. This CDR3 is built from 14 residues. This CDR3 is CASSLEGGWETQYF. The CDR3 coding sequence is TGTGCCAGCAGCCTAGAGGGGGGGTGGGAGACCCAGTACTTC.

The J gene is TRBJ2-7, the V gene TRBV5-1; tentatively, D is TRBD1 (5 bases). Trimming took off 5 bases at V and 2 bases at J, with 11 bases between the two ends. Germline loops: CDR1 SGHRS, CDR2 YFSETQ. This CDR3 contains 13 residues. CDR3 in DNA: TGCGCCAGCAGATCCGCAGGGACCTACGAGCAGTACTTC. Protein product: CASRSAGTYEQYF. The variable domain in full, with the rest retrieved from reference TRBV5-1 and TRBJ2-7, is KAGVTQTPRYLIKTRGQQVTLSCSPISGHRSVSWYQQTPGQGLQFLFEYFSETQRNKGNFPGRFSGRQFSNSRSEMNVSTLELGDSALYLCASRSAGTYEQYFGPGTRLTVT.

The V gene is TRBV5-6, the J gene TRBJ2-7, with 10 bases lining up with TRBD2. This CDR3 is built from 14 residues. The V segment lost 7 bases and the J segment 5 bases; nucleotides outside the gene matches: 9. The germline V gene encodes CDR1 SGHDT and CDR2 YYEEEE. The CDR3 is CASCLAGVLNEQYF. The CDR3 region has the DNA TGTGCCAGCTGCCTAGCGGGGGTCCTCAACGAGCAGTACTTC.

The chain couples TRBV5-6 to TRBJ2-7; the match to TRBD1 covers 8 bases. The trim removed 3 bases at V and 4 bases at J, leaving 9 bases unmatched. CDR1 SGHDT and CDR2 YYEEEE come from the germline V gene. The CDR3 runs to 15 residues. The CDR3 spells CASSYTGGISYEQYF. The DNA of the CDR3 is TGTGCCAGCAGCTACACAGGGGGTATCAGTTACGAGCAGTACTTC.

The V gene is TRBV4-2, the J gene TRBJ2-3; 9 positions agree with TRBD2. The trim removed 0 bases at V and 1 base at J, leaving 2 bases unmatched. The germline V gene encodes CDR1 LGHNA and CDR2 YNFKEQ. The CDR3 totals 16 residues. CDR3 in amino acids: CASSQDASGGTDTQYF. CDR3 coding DNA: TGTGCCAGCAGCCAAGACGCTAGCGGGGGCACAGATACGCAGTATTTT.

This chain links TRBV11-2 with TRBJ2-5; D might be TRBD2 (5 bases). The CDR3 has 14 amino acids. V lost 6 bases, J lost 0 bases, and 11 bases lay in between. Germline V CDR1 and CDR2: SGHAT, FQNNGV. DNA of the CDR3: TGTGCCAGCAGGGGATGGCGGGACCAAGAGACCCAGTACTTC. This sequence encodes CASRGWRDQETQYF.

This chain joins TRBV7-3 and TRBJ1-1; 9 bases are shared with TRBD1. Looked up from germline, CDR1 is SGHTA and CDR2 is FQGTGA. CDR3 length equals 15 residues. V shed 5 bases and J 6 bases; nucleotides not matched to a gene: 10. The CDR3 coding sequence is TGTGCCAGCAGCCCCGACAGGGGGGGGTACTCTGAAGCTTTCTTT. Translating it yields CASSPDRGGYSEAFF.

The rearrangement joins TRBV6-5 to TRBJ2-3; a possible D gene is TRBD2 (5 bases). V was pared by 0 bases and J by 0 bases, with 7 bases between. There are 15 residues in the CDR3. Per the germline V gene, CDR1 is MNHEY and CDR2 is SVGAGI. The CDR3 here is CASSYSGESTDTQYF. The CDR3 coding sequence is TGTGCCAGCAGTTACTCTGGGGAGAGCACAGATACGCAGTATTTT.

The genes are TRBV5-8 and TRBJ2-1; D is unresolved. The CDR3 contains 14 residues. V was clipped by 0 bases and J by 2 bases, with 6 bases between them. In germline, CDR1 is SGHTS, CDR2 YDEGEE. CDR3 nucleotide sequence: TGTGCCAGCAGCTTGGGCGCAACCTACAATGAGCAGTTCTTC. Translation: CASSLGATYNEQFF. The full variable domain, in which reference TRBV5-8 and TRBJ2-1 provide the parts outside the CDR3, is EAGVTQSPTHLIKTRGQQATLRCSPISGHTSVYWYQQALGLGLQFLLWYDEGEERNRGNFPPRFSGRQFPNYSSELNVNALELEDSALYLCASSLGATYNEQFFGPGTRLTVL.

The genes are TRBV6-5 and TRBJ2-1, with no clear D. V dropped 2 bases and J dropped 8 bases, with 16 bases sitting between them. CDR3 length: 15 residues. The germline CDR1 and CDR2 sequences are MNHEY and SVGAGI. As DNA, the CDR3 is TGTGCCAGCAGTTACGCCGCCGCGCGCGGTCATGAGCAGTTCTTC. It specifies CASSYAAARGHEQFF.

The chain couples TRBV11-2 to TRBJ2-7, with D possibly matching TRBD2 (6 bases). Germline CDR1 and CDR2: SGHAT and FQNNGV. The CDR3 spans 15 residues. V was trimmed by 6 bases and J by 3 bases, leaving 18 bases between them. The CDR3 spells CASSPHWAGYYEQYF. Written as DNA, the CDR3 is TGTGCCAGCAGTCCCCACTGGGCGGGGTACTACGAGCAGTACTTC. The full variable domain, rest sourced from reference TRBV11-2 and TRBJ2-7, is EAGVAQSPRYKIIEKRQSVAFWCNPISGHATLYWYQQILGQGPKLLIQFQNNGVVDDSQLPKDRFSAERLKGVDSTLKIQPAKLEDSAVYLCASSPHWAGYYEQYFGPGTRLTVT.

This clone came up once. The rearrangement uses TRBV2 and TRBJ2-1; D call uncertain. The CDR3 consists of 14 residues. V shed 5 bases and J shed 0 bases, with 8 bases lying between them. CDR1 SNHLY and CDR2 FYNNEI come from the germline V gene. In DNA form, the CDR3 reads TGTGCCAGCAGTTCGGCGGTCTCCTACAATGAGCAGTTCTTC. This encodes CASSSAVSYNEQFF.